This T cell receptor (beta chain) comes out of a study of regulatory T cells in long-lasting Graves disease. About this clonotype itself: Its antigen is currently unknown.

The sample's time point: persistent/refractory GD, antithyroid drugs over 5 years with positive TRAb. PBMCs were the source of the RNA used for TCR sequencing. Patients came from an endocrinology department in Xi'an, China. Study observations and caveats: Those with persistent disease had in common more public clonotypes (about 2,500) than new patients (roughly 1,000). With persistent disease, TRBV28, TRBJ1-2 and TRBJ2-5 were the favored segments. Because few samples were included, accuracy may have been lower.

Germline V gives CDR1 SQVTM, CDR2 ANQGSEA. Trimming removed 5 bases at V and 3 bases at J, with 11 bases between. The CDR3 runs 12 residues. The TCR beta library used iRepertoire HTBI primers with Arm-PCR amplification of CDR3. TCRdb recomputed calls from the multiplex PCR reads with MiXCR, one row per CDR3 protein. The table lists 350,000 to 500,000 distinct CDR3 sequences, 21% of them singletons. Sequenced material: peripheral blood mononuclear cells (PBMCs), taken when the disease was refractory, from a patient treated with antithyroid drugs. The TCR originated in a female donor with Graves disease. The genes are TRBV29-1 and TRBJ2-7; D call uncertain. The CDR3 nucleotides read TGCAGCGTTCTAAACTATTACTACGAGCAGTACTTC. It codes for CSVLNYYYEQYF.